Described below is a single T cell receptor (beta chain) sequence and its context. The antigen is unknown. Measured with immunoSEQ multiplex PCR; TCRdb has only the in-frame clones, and not every one. The sample lists about 130,000 clones, roughly 90% seen once, with 7.5% to 8.5% in the top ten. Healthy donors had no documented immune events, such as infections, while sampled. The entry originates in a study of identifying expanded T cells in peripheral blood. Looked up from germline, CDR1 is LNHDA and CDR2 is SQIVND (reference sequence). This CDR3 spans 16 amino acids. The V segment lost 4 bases and the J segment 6 bases; nucleotides outside the gene matches: 6. Study-level points and caveats: Variance in clone template counts between approximately 2-week samples significantly increased with total template count across all healthy donors. Over around two and four weeks, about 15 and 19 clones changed, versus around 1.2 between replicates.

The genes are TRBV19 and TRBJ2-1; TRBD2 aligns across 13 bases. The receptor comes from a person aged 18 to 70 in good health. Sequencing used blood. The CDR3 loop is CASSKPGLAGINEQFF. For the CDR3, the DNA is TGTGCCAGTAGTAAACCGGGACTAGCGGGAATCAATGAGCAGTTCTTC.